The 22 T cell receptor beta chains below come from one sample, sequenced in a study of blood T cell repertoires in COVID-19 (dated by TCRdb to 2018 to 2020). To prepare the library, the immunoSEQ multiplex PCR assay was applied. This immuneACCESS table, as held by TCRdb, lists in-frame sequences with V and J called but not all clones. Of the missing ones, under half trace to an unresolved V gene in checked studies; the others have no known cause. The table for this sample lists tens of thousands of clones; about 83% of them were counted only once. Jointly, the top ten make up 25% to 35% of the sample. Sequencing used peripheral blood. The receptors derive from a woman aged 80 or older with acute or convalescent COVID-19.

This clone was counted between two and nine times. The same CDR3 can be traced to other DNA sequences in this sample. The chain recombines TRBV5-1 with TRBJ2-5; TRBD1 agrees at 10 bases. The CDR3 has 14 amino acids. V was pared by 4 bases and J by 4 bases, with 4 bases of the junction left unmatched. Germline CDR1 reads SGHRS; CDR2 reads YFSETQ. The chain's CDR3 is CASSPGTGVETQYF. CDR3 nucleotide sequence: TGCGCCAGCAGCCCGGGGACAGGGGTAGAGACCCAGTACTTC.

The chain is built from TRBV5-1 and TRBJ1-2; 11 bases agree with TRBD1. Germline V lookup: CDR1 SGHRS, CDR2 YFSETQ. J was trimmed by 6 bases and V by 4 bases; bases with no gene match: 5. The CDR3 totals 14 residues. The CDR3 protein is CASSPGQGADGYTF. The CDR3 DNA is TGCGCCAGCAGCCCCGGACAGGGGGCTGATGGCTACACCTTC.

V gene TRBV11-2 combines with J gene TRBJ2-2; perhaps TRBD2 as D (6 bases). V dropped 4 bases and J dropped 7 bases, with 13 bases sitting between them. CDR1 and CDR2 from the germline V gene are SGHAT and FQNNGV. The CDR3 contains 14 residues. The CDR3 region is CASSSGLEVGELFF. The CDR3 DNA sequence: TGTGCCAGCAGCTCGGGACTCGAAGTCGGGGAGCTGTTTTTT.

The V gene is TRBV2, the J gene TRBJ2-7; TRBD2 might be the D (6 bases). Deletions cut 4 bases from V and 3 bases from J, with 10 bases between. This CDR3 has 13 residues. The germline gives CDR1 SNHLY, CDR2 FYNNEI. The CDR3 is CASSAGLGYEQYF. CDR3 DNA sequence: TGTGCCAGCAGTGCGGGACTGGGCTACGAGCAGTACTTC.

The V call is TRBV7-2, the J call TRBJ2-3; tentatively, D is TRBD1 (5 bases). Trimming removed 2 bases at V and 7 bases at J, with 13 bases between. The CDR3 runs to 14 residues. Germline assignment: CDR1 SGHTA and CDR2 FQGNSA. As DNA, the CDR3 is TGTGCCAGCAGCTTACAAACAGGTGTAAATACGCAGTATTTT. Protein product: CASSLQTGVNTQYF.

This clone has just a few counts. The chain is built from TRBV24-1 and TRBJ2-6; possible D gene TRBD1, 6 bases. V was trimmed by 6 bases and J by 2 bases, leaving 10 bases between them. The germline CDR1 and CDR2 sequences are KGHDR and SFDVKD. The length of the CDR3 is 15 residues. The DNA of the CDR3 is TGTGCCACCAGTCCCACAGGGACTGGGGCCAACGTCCTGACTTTC. This gives the protein CATSPTGTGANVLTF.

The chain couples TRBV25-1 to TRBJ2-1; D is unclear. The CDR3 length is 11 residues. V was pared by 3 bases and J by 12 bases, with 9 bases between. Germline V lookup: CDR1 MGHDK, CDR2 SYGVNS. The CDR3 reads CASSELSWQFF. For the CDR3, the DNA is TGTGCCAGCAGTGAGTTAAGCTGGCAGTTCTTC. The variable domain in full, with the rest retrieved from reference TRBV25-1 and TRBJ2-1, is EADIYQTPRYLVIGTGKKITLECSQTMGHDKMYWYQQDPGMELHLIHYSYGVNSTEKGDLSSESTVSRIRTEHFPLTLESARPSHTSQYLCASSELSWQFFGPGTRLTVL.

The chain carries TRBV7-9 and TRBJ1-6; D perhaps matches TRBD1 (6 bases). The CDR3 length is 14 residues. Trimming took 5 bases from V and 10 from J, leaving 15 bases between them. The germline gives CDR1 SEHNR, CDR2 FQNEAQ (reference sequence). The CDR3 DNA is TGTGCCAGCAGCAGGGATGGCAGGGGCTCACCCCTCCACTTT. Translation: CASSRDGRGSPLHF.

V and J are TRBV2 and TRBJ1-1, with D maybe TRBD1 (6 bases). V lost 7 bases, J lost 5 bases, and 14 bases lay in between. This CDR3 has 13 amino acids. The germline CDR1 and CDR2 sequences are SNHLY and FYNNEI. CDR3 region: CASNGEGGTEAFF. The CDR3 DNA is TGTGCCAGCAACGGTGAGGGGGGGACTGAAGCTTTCTTT.

The rearrangement joins TRBV28 to TRBJ2-2, with 9 bases matching TRBD1. The V gene's germline CDR1 is MDHEN and CDR2 SYDVKM. The CDR3 has 15 residues. The V segment lost 6 bases and the J segment 7 bases; nucleotides outside the gene matches: 9. The CDR3 spells CASSPGTGSIGELFF. As DNA, the CDR3 is TGTGCCAGCAGCCCCGGGACAGGGTCGATCGGGGAGCTGTTTTTT.

The rearrangement joins TRBV19 to TRBJ2-1, with 9 nucleotides matching TRBD1. The CDR3 spans 16 residues. CDR1 and CDR2 (germline): LNHDA, SQIVND (reference sequence). V lost 6 bases to trimming and J lost 0 bases; unmatched junction nucleotides: 6. The CDR3 spells CASSSHRGHSYNEQFF. CDR3 sequence (DNA): TGTGCCAGTAGCAGTCACAGGGGGCACTCCTACAATGAGCAGTTCTTC.

The chain employs TRBV9 and TRBJ2-1; a possible D gene is TRBD2 (7 bases). The CDR3 runs to 15 residues. From germline, CDR1 is SGDLS and CDR2 YYNGEE. Trimming stripped 2 bases from V and 3 bases from J, with 12 bases between. In DNA form, the CDR3 reads TGTGCCAGCAGCGTGGAGGGGGACTACTACAATGAGCAGTTCTTC. Translation: CASSVEGDYYNEQFF.

This clone is a singleton in its sample. V is TRBV6-5 and J is TRBJ1-6; D call uncertain. The V and J ends lost 6 bases and 0 bases respectively, with 9 bases between them. The CDR3 is 15 amino acids. Germline loops: CDR1 MNHEY, CDR2 SVGAGI. Here the CDR3 reads CASRVRSSYNSPLHF. The CDR3 DNA reads as TGTGCCAGCAGAGTGCGAAGCTCCTATAATTCACCCCTCCACTTT.

The chain couples TRBV4-3 to TRBJ2-3; 9 bases are shared with TRBD2. Germline V gives CDR1 LGHNA, CDR2 YSLEER. The junction had 13 bases not matched to a gene; V was cut back by 1 base and J by 8 bases. This CDR3 region has 17 residues. The DNA of the CDR3 is TGCGCCAGCAGCCAAGGTTTAGGCGGGGGGGGCTTGGGTACGCAGTATTTT. Encoded protein: CASSQGLGGGGLGTQYF.

This clone was detected only a few times. The chain is built from TRBV27 and TRBJ2-7; D is ambiguous. The CDR3 is 12 amino acids. Trimming shortened V by 5 bases and J by 6 bases, and 11 bases separated the two germline ends. Germline V gene lookup returns CDR1 MNHEY and CDR2 SMNVEV (reference sequence). CDR3 residues: CASSNSGTEQYF. Here the CDR3 DNA reads TGTGCCAGCAGTAACTCAGGTACCGAGCAGTACTTC.

The chain carries TRBV6-5 and TRBJ2-7, with D possibly matching TRBD2 (5 bases). Trimming left V 10 bases short and J 4 bases short, with 17 bases between. Germline loops: CDR1 MNHEY, CDR2 SVGAGI. CDR3 length: 13 residues. CDR3 DNA sequence: TGTGCCACTATCCCACGGGGTCAATACGAGCAGTACTTC. This codes for CATIPRGQYEQYF.

The CDR3 reads CASSQGTSYEQYF. CDR3 nucleotide sequence: TGTGCCAGCAGCCAAGGGACTAGTTACGAGCAGTACTTC. The J gene is TRBJ2-7, the V gene TRBV3-1 (or the pseudogene TRBV3-2), with TRBD2 matching 7 bases. With 1 base clipped from V and 4 bases from J, the junction kept 1 base outside the gene matches. Germline V gene sequence: CDR1 LGHDT, CDR2 YNNKEL (reference sequence). This CDR3 is built from 13 residues.

The chain combines TRBV29-1 with TRBJ2-3; maybe TRBD1 (6 bases). Germline CDR1 reads SQVTM; CDR2 reads ANQGSEA. Trimming shortened V by 7 bases and J by 3 bases, and 17 bases separated the two germline ends. The CDR3 is made up of 14 amino acids. For the CDR3, the DNA is TGCAGCGCCCCGGGGCAGGGGTCGACAGATACGCAGTATTTT. It is translated as CSAPGQGSTDTQYF.

The V call is TRBV5-6, the J call TRBJ2-7, with 7 bases aligning to TRBD2. J was trimmed by 3 bases and V by 1 base; bases with no gene match: 10. The CDR3 contains 16 residues. Germline lookup yields CDR1 SGHDT and CDR2 YYEEEE. CDR3 residues: CASSLFAIGGSYEQYF. CDR3 coding DNA: TGTGCCAGCAGCTTGTTTGCGATAGGCGGGAGCTACGAGCAGTACTTC.

The V gene is TRBV6-1, the J gene TRBJ1-3; possibly TRBD1 for D (5 bases). CDR3 length: 17 residues. Between the trimmed V and J ends, which lost 3 bases and 0 bases, there was a span of 15 bases. Per the germline V gene, CDR1 is MNHNS and CDR2 is SASEGT. The DNA for the CDR3 is TGTGCCAGCAGTGAGAGAACAGGATTTTCCTCTGGAAACACCATATATTTT. This codes for CASSERTGFSSGNTIYF.

The V call is TRBV7-2, the J call TRBJ1-2; TRBD1 matches 8 bases. Per germline, CDR1 SGHTA and CDR2 FQGNSA. The CDR3 loop spans 14 amino acids. V lost 4 bases and J lost 4; bases outside the gene matches: 5. The CDR3, as DNA: TGTGCCAGCAGCTCGTCGGACAGGGCCTATGGCTACACCTTC. Its protein product is CASSSSDRAYGYTF.

The chain is built from TRBV5-1 and TRBJ2-2, with TRBD1 matching over 7 bases. J gave up 2 bases and V 5 bases, and 9 bases lay outside the gene matches. The CDR3 runs to 16 residues. The germline CDR1 and CDR2 sequences are SGHRS and YFSETQ. The CDR3 DNA reads TGCGCCAGCAGAATACAGGGGACCCTAAACACCGGGGAGCTGTTTTTT. It encodes CASRIQGTLNTGELFF.